The rows below give T cell receptor beta chains drawn from one sample of a study of shared clonotypes between healthy human individuals. TCRdb keeps only in-frame clones here, not all; method: immunoSEQ multiplex PCR. The sample yields 600,000 or so clones, roughly 98% seen once. The sequencing sample was made of naive CD8+ T cells sorted from blood. These receptors all come from a young man in good health. The CDR3 runs from the conserved cysteine through the conserved F or W. D genes are given only for firm matches. Clone size appears in some rows only: once, few, many, or a class for an expanded clone.

clone_size j_call d_call v_call cdr3_aa cdr3_nt
once TRBJ2-7 - TRBV5-1 CASSLRPFGTEVFYEQYF TGCGCCAGCAGCTTGAGGCCTTTCGGCACGGAAGTTTTTTACGAGCAGTACTTC
- TRBJ2-5 TRBD2 TRBV5-1 CASSLLAGAETQYF TGCGCCAGCAGCTTACTAGCGGGAGCCGAGACCCAGTACTTC
once TRBJ1-3 - TRBV14 CASTGGNTIYF TGTGCCAGCACTGGTGGAAACACCATATATTTT
- TRBJ2-2 - TRBV29-1 CSVVAVGTGELFF TGCAGCGTCGTCGCGGTGGGAACCGGGGAGCTGTTTTTT
- TRBJ1-4 - TRBV4-1 CASSTPGEKLFF TGCGCCAGCAGCACCCCAGGTGAAAAACTGTTTTTT
- TRBJ2-7 - TRBV7-9 CASSPGSRANEQYF TGTGCCAGCAGCCCGGGGTCAAGGGCCAACGAGCAGTACTTC
once TRBJ2-2 TRBD2 TRBV29-1 CSVEGLAGGPTTGELFF TGCAGCGTTGAGGGACTAGCGGGAGGGCCGACCACCGGGGAGCTGTTTTTT
- TRBJ2-5 TRBD2 TRBV14 CASSLHPNAQTSGREETQYF TGTGCCAGCAGTCTGCACCCCAATGCTCAGACTAGCGGGAGAGAGGAGACCCAGTACTTC
- TRBJ2-7 TRBD2 TRBV5-4 CASSLGFVGTRPYEQYF TGTGCCAGCAGCTTGGGTTTTGTCGGGACTAGGCCGTACGAGCAGTACTTC
- TRBJ2-7 - TRBV6-5 CASSYLGQSSYEQYF TGTGCCAGCAGTTATCTCGGACAGAGCTCCTACGAGCAGTACTTC
- TRBJ1-5 - TRBV7-8 CASSSQGGNQPQHF TGTGCCAGCAGTTCCCAGGGCGGCAATCAGCCCCAGCATTTT
- TRBJ2-5 TRBD1 TRBV5-5 CASSLWDRGRETQYF TGTGCCAGCAGCCTGTGGGACAGGGGGCGGGAGACCCAGTACTTC
- TRBJ2-3 - TRBV11-3 CASSSLTDTQYF TGTGCCAGCAGCTCTCTCACAGATACGCAGTATTTT
- TRBJ2-1 - TRBV7-5 CARSQGRPAWRSYNEQFF TGTGCCAGAAGCCAAGGTCGGCCAGCCTGGAGGTCCTACAATGAGCAGTTCTTC
- TRBJ1-2 TRBD1 TRBV7-9 CASTTQGGEYGYTF TGTGCCAGCACAACCCAGGGGGGCGAGTATGGCTACACCTTC
- TRBJ2-7 - TRBV7-2 CASSLGTSPSYEQYF TGTGCCAGCAGCTTAGGCACGTCACCTTCCTACGAGCAGTACTTC
- TRBJ2-1 TRBD1 TRBV13 CASSLGGQGSYNEQFF TGTGCCAGCAGCTTAGGCGGACAGGGCTCCTACAATGAGCAGTTCTTC
- TRBJ2-2 - TRBV4-3 CASSQGTANTGELFF TGCGCCAGCAGCCAGGGAACGGCGAACACCGGGGAGCTGTTTTTT
- TRBJ1-4 - TRBV5-5 CASSRDEKLFF TGTGCCAGCAGCCGCGATGAAAAACTGTTTTTT
- TRBJ2-7 TRBD1 TRBV14 CASGTVPYEQYF TGTGCCAGCGGGACAGTACCCTACGAGCAGTACTTC
- TRBJ1-3 - TRBV5-1 CASSLELRNPGNTIYF TGCGCCAGCAGCTTGGAACTCCGGAACCCTGGAAACACCATATATTTT
- TRBJ1-2 TRBD1 TRBV9 CASSPQKVDRGYGYTF TGTGCCAGCAGCCCACAAAAAGTGGACAGGGGCTATGGCTACACCTTC
once TRBJ2-7 - TRBV28 CASSLLRDGYEQYF TGTGCCAGCAGTTTACTGCGGGATGGCTACGAGCAGTACTTC
- TRBJ2-7 TRBD1 TRBV7-9 CASSTSGQGYEQYF TGTGCCAGCAGCACATCGGGACAGGGGTACGAGCAGTACTTC
once TRBJ2-7 - TRBV5-4 CASSLGTNEQYF TGTGCCAGCAGCTTGGGGACCAACGAGCAGTACTTC
- TRBJ2-3 - TRBV6-5 CASSKQGGTDTQYF TGTGCCAGCAGTAAGCAGGGAGGTACAGATACGCAGTATTTT
- TRBJ2-7 - TRBV10-3 CATRTEKTYEQYF TGTGCCACGCGGACAGAAAAAACCTACGAGCAGTACTTC
- TRBJ2-7 - TRBV6-6 CASSYQYEQYF TGTGCCAGCAGTTATCAATACGAGCAGTACTTC
- TRBJ1-1 - TRBV21-1 CASSVTAFF TGTGCCAGCAGCGTGACAGCTTTCTTT
once TRBJ2-7 - TRBV28 CASEEGVSYEQYF TGTGCCAGCGAGGAGGGGGTATCCTACGAGCAGTACTTC
- TRBJ1-1 - TRBV6-5 CASKQTYQSEAFF TGTGCCAGCAAGCAGACTTACCAGAGTGAAGCTTTCTTT
once TRBJ2-3 - TRBV5-8 CASSLPPWRVDITDTQYF TGTGCCAGCAGCTTACCCCCCTGGAGGGTAGATATCACAGATACGCAGTATTTT
- TRBJ2-3 TRBD2 TRBV5-8 CASSLGLAGGDTQYF TGTGCCAGCAGCTTGGGACTAGCGGGAGGAGATACGCAGTATTTT
- TRBJ1-1 TRBD1 TRBV27 CASTPYNDRAGTEAFF TGTGCCAGCACCCCATATAACGACAGGGCGGGCACTGAAGCTTTCTTT
- TRBJ2-1 TRBD1 TRBV29-1 CSVEDYGTGGEIRYNEQFF TGCAGCGTTGAAGATTACGGGACAGGGGGCGAAATTAGATACAATGAGCAGTTCTTC
- TRBJ2-1 - TRBV5-4 CASSWGGGRSYEQFF TGTGCCAGCAGCTGGGGCGGAGGGAGGAGCTATGAGCAGTTCTTC
once TRBJ2-1 - TRBV27 CASRDRKAYNEQFF TGTGCCAGCAGGGACAGAAAGGCATACAATGAGCAGTTCTTC
once TRBJ2-2 - TRBV11-2 CASSLVVAGELFF TGTGCCAGCAGCTTAGTAGTGGCCGGGGAGCTGTTTTTT
- TRBJ2-7 TRBD1 TRBV7-9 CASSLVPGQGIYEQYF TGTGCCAGCAGCTTAGTTCCGGGACAGGGGATCTACGAGCAGTACTTC
- TRBJ1-1 - TRBV6-5 CASRGLGENTEAFF TGTGCCAGCAGGGGACTGGGCGAGAACACTGAAGCTTTCTTT
- TRBJ2-3 - TRBV4-1 CASSQGIEGDTQYF TGCGCCAGCAGCCAAGGTATTGAAGGGGATACGCAGTATTTT
- TRBJ2-7 - TRBV27 CASSKSHSGALSYEQYF TGTGCCAGCAGTAAATCCCACTCGGGAGCCCTCTCCTACGAGCAGTACTTC
- TRBJ2-7 TRBD2 TRBV2 CASSEATASGNLEQYF TGTGCCAGCAGTGAAGCGACGGCTAGCGGGAATCTTGAGCAGTACTTC
- TRBJ2-1 TRBD2 TRBV29-1 CSVEGLAATYNEQFF TGCAGCGTTGAGGGACTAGCGGCAACCTACAATGAGCAGTTCTTC
- TRBJ2-1 TRBD2 TRBV9 CASSVPSGSDEQFF TGTGCCAGCAGCGTTCCTAGCGGGAGTGATGAGCAGTTCTTC
- TRBJ1-1 - TRBV2 CASKRIGRKAFF TGTGCCAGCAAGAGGATAGGACGGAAAGCTTTCTTT
once TRBJ2-7 - TRBV6-5 CASSSLRDLTYEQYF TGTGCCAGCAGCTCCCTCAGGGACCTAACCTACGAGCAGTACTTC
- TRBJ2-5 - TRBV9 CASSLTGETQYF TGTGCCAGCAGCCTCACCGGGGAGACCCAGTACTTC
- TRBJ1-1 - TRBV27 CASSPQGFGIGTEAFF TGTGCCAGCAGTCCACAGGGCTTCGGTATAGGTACTGAAGCTTTCTTT